A selection of T cell receptor beta chains follows, all from one sample in a study of T cells in localized non-small cell lung cancer. Clones were read by immunoSEQ multiplex PCR, and TCRdb kept only the in-frame ones, dropping some. The data contain 15,000 or so clones, around 87% of them singletons. The sample was peripheral blood mononuclear cells, taken before any cancer treatment. These receptors all come from an older male donor with stage II lung adenocarcinoma. CDR3s include the opening cysteine and the closing phenylalanine or tryptophan. Fields, in order: V gene, D gene, J gene, CDR3 protein, CDR3 DNA. D genes are given only for firm matches.

>TRBV27|-|TRBJ2-7
CASSSVPGVHEQYF
TGTGCCAGCAGTTCAGTCCCGGGAGTCCACGAGCAGTACTTC
>TRBV25-1|TRBD1|TRBJ2-7
CASSDANRGLYEQYF
TGTGCCAGCAGTGATGCAAACAGGGGGCTGTACGAGCAGTACTTC
>TRBV19|TRBD1|TRBJ1-4
CASSMPQGALEKLFF
TGTGCCAGTAGTATGCCACAGGGGGCTCTCGAAAAACTGTTTTTT
>TRBV28|-|TRBJ1-6
CATKARQGLNSPLHF
TGTGCCACCAAGGCCAGGCAGGGTCTTAATTCACCCCTCCACTTT
>TRBV7-3|-|TRBJ2-7
CASSLIAESSYEQYF
TGTGCCAGCAGCTTAATTGCGGAGAGCTCCTACGAGCAGTACTTC
>TRBV2|TRBD1|TRBJ1-6
CASTLTGDNSPLHF
TGTGCCAGCACCCTGACAGGGGATAATTCACCCCTCCACTTT
>TRBV6-1|-|TRBJ2-5
CASSETGLQETQYF
TGTGCCAGCAGTGAGACAGGTTTGCAAGAGACCCAGTACTTC
>TRBV28|-|TRBJ2-2
CAGQANTGELFF
TGTGCCGGACAAGCGAACACCGGGGAGCTGTTTTTT
>TRBV7-8|-|TRBJ1-2
CASSLARVTGSGYTF
TGTGCCAGCAGCTTAGCAAGGGTTACAGGTTCCGGCTACACCTTC
>TRBV10-2|-|TRBJ2-3
CASSESEGPTDTQYF
TGCGCCAGCAGTGAGTCGGAGGGGCCGACAGATACGCAGTATTTT